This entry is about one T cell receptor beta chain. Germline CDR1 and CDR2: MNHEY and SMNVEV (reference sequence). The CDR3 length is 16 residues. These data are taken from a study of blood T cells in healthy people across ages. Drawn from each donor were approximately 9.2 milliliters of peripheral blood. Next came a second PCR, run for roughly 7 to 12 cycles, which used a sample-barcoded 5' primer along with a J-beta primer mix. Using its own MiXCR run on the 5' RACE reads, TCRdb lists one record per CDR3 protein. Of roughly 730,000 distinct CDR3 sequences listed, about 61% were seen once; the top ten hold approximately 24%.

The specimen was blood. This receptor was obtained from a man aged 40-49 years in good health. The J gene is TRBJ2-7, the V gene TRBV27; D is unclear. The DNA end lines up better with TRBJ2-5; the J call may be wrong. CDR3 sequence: CASSKRTGSGVETQYF. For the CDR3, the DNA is TGTGCCAGCAGTAAAAGGACCGGAAGTGGGGTAGAGACCCAGTACTTC.